This T cell receptor (beta chain) comes out of a study of T cell responses to AZD1222 COVID-19 vaccine. Whole-study findings and limits: Baseline antibody screening turned up just a handful of seropositive AZD1222 recipients. Spike-specific TCR depth and breadth grew after two AZD1222 doses.

In this sample, this clone turned up once. Antigen: not known. Data came from immunoSEQ multiplex PCR; TCRdb stores just in-frame clones and leaves some out. The data contain some 89,000 clones, roughly 88% of them seen just once; the ten biggest clones take up under 5%. CDR3 length: 17 residues. Trimming took 1 base from V and 1 from J, leaving 15 bases between them. The germline V gene has CDR1 SGHTA and CDR2 FQGNSA. The sequences come from peripheral blood, collected on day 0 of MenACWY control vaccination. This TCR was sampled from an adult in good health. This chain connects TRBV7-2 to TRBJ2-3; D possibly matches TRBD1 or TRBD2 (6 bases each). The CDR3 nucleotides are TGTGCCAGCAGCTTAGTGGCCCCGGGGGCAGGCACAGATACGCAGTATTTT. Encoded protein: CASSLVAPGAGTDTQYF.